The clone carrying this T cell receptor (beta chain) was detected only a few times. Its antigen is still unknown. These data come from a study of CD8 T cells in ankylosing spondylitis. Whole-study results and caveats: Blood of patients with ankylosing spondylitis appeared to be characterized by a TCR beta motif of eight highly homologous variants.

TCRdb re-derived calls from the 5' RACE reads in MiXCR, one entry per CDR3 protein. This sample has roughly 700,000 distinct CDR3 sequences, with around 19% found just once. The J segment lost 0 bases and the V segment lost 1 base, leaving 9 bases of the junction unmatched. The CDR3 is 18 amino acids. Germline CDR1 and CDR2: DFQATT and SNEGSKA (reference sequence). This clonotype was sampled from a male donor with ankylosing spondylitis. Sequenced material: blood, either unsorted or a sorted T cell fraction (not recorded which). V usage is TRBV20-1 and J usage is TRBJ1-6; TRBD1 matches 7 bases. The CDR3 DNA follows: TGCAGTGCTAGAGGGACCCCACAGGGGAGCTCCTATAATTCACCCCTCCACTTT. It codes for CSARGTPQGSSYNSPLHF.